Following are 8 T cell receptor beta chains from one sample sequenced in a study of T cells in Graves' hyperthyroidism and ophthalmopathy. RNA transcripts were the template for amplifying TCR beta CDR3 regions. Carried out on the TCR CDR3, a first-round RT-PCR used the HTBI primer set. TCRdb reanalysed the multiplex PCR reads using MiXCR and keeps one entry per CDR3 protein. The sample contains roughly 700,000 distinct CDR3 sequences, around 15% of which appear only once. What was sequenced was blood. The receptors shown here come from a young woman with Graves' hyperthyroidism.

This clonotype was detected ten times or more. This sequence joins TRBV28 and TRBJ1-1; D is undetermined. Germline V gene lookup returns CDR1 MDHEN and CDR2 SYDVKM. CDR3 length: 13 amino acids. With 1 base removed from V and 4 bases from J, the gap between germline ends came to 7 bases. The CDR3 bases are TGTGCCAGCAGTTTATACCTAGGCACTGAAGCTTTCTTT. Translated: CASSLYLGTEAFF.

In its sample, this clonotype was seen a few times. The J gene is TRBJ2-5, the V gene TRBV29-1; 7 bases map to TRBD1. Germline values: CDR1 SQVTM, CDR2 ANQGSEA. This CDR3 region has 12 residues. V gave up 5 bases and J gave up 5 bases; unmatched junction bases: 5. The CDR3 DNA follows: TGCAGCGTTCAAAGGGGGCAGGAGACCCAGTACTTC. This sequence encodes CSVQRGQETQYF.

This clonotype was seen ten or more times. The rearrangement uses TRBV3-1 and TRBJ1-1, with D perhaps matching TRBD1 (5 bases). The CDR3 has 13 residues. Trimming pared 4 bases from V and 6 bases from J, leaving 12 bases between. The germline gives CDR1 LGHDT, CDR2 YNNKEL (reference sequence). This CDR3 is CASSLTATAEAFF. The CDR3 region has the DNA TGTGCCAGCAGCCTGACAGCGACTGCTGAAGCTTTCTTT.

Remarks on this clonotype: This sequence may be a read error, since a much larger clone differs from it by one base. The V call is TRBV2, the J call TRBJ2-4; a weak D match, TRBD2 (6 bases). The CDR3 loop spans 15 amino acids. Germline lookup yields CDR1 SNHLY and CDR2 FYNNEI. DNA of the CDR3: TGTGCCAGCAGTCGGGACTTGCCGGCCAAAAACACTCAGTACTTC. Translating it yields CASSRDLPAKNTQYF.

This clonotype occurred a few times. The chain carries TRBV19 and TRBJ1-1; no definite D call. The CDR3 loop spans 13 amino acids. Germline assignment: CDR1 LNHDA and CDR2 SQIVND (reference sequence). V dropped 6 bases and J dropped 2 bases, with 10 bases sitting between them. CDR3 DNA sequence: TGTGCCAGTAGACCCCAAGATAACACTGAAGCTTTCTTT. This gives the protein CASRPQDNTEAFF.

This clonotype occurred a few times. The chain joins TRBV7-9 to TRBJ2-1; D unresolved. Trimming removed 3 bases from V and 2 bases from J, with 2 bases in between. The CDR3 totals 12 residues. Germline CDR1 is SEHNR and CDR2 is FQNEAQ (reference sequence). The CDR3, as DNA: TGTGCCAGCAGCTTCGCCTACAATGAGCAGTTCTTC. It codes for CASSFAYNEQFF.

This clonotype was recorded many times. The chain combines TRBV19 with TRBJ1-5; D remains ambiguous. Germline assignment: CDR1 LNHDA and CDR2 SQIVND (reference sequence). The CDR3 extends over 15 amino acids. V was clipped by 3 bases and J by 0 bases, with 9 bases between them. CDR3 residues: CASSILQNSNQPQHF. The CDR3 nucleotides are TGTGCCAGTAGTATCTTACAGAATAGCAATCAGCCCCAGCATTTT.

This clonotype appeared many times. The chain carries TRBV18 and TRBJ1-5; no definite D call. The germline V gene encodes CDR1 KGHSH and CDR2 LQKENI. V dropped 3 bases and J dropped 6 bases, with 12 bases sitting between them. The CDR3 is 14 amino acids. The CDR3 nucleotides are TGTGCCAGCTCACCCGAATGGGGTGGTCAGCCCCAGCATTTT. This encodes CASSPEWGGQPQHF. Full variable domain (outside the CDR3, taken from reference TRBV18 and TRBJ1-5): NAGVMQNPRHLVRRRGQEARLRCSPMKGHSHVYWYRQLPEEGLKFMVYLQKENIIDESGMPKERFSAEFPKEGPSILRIQQVVRGDSAAYFCASSPEWGGQPQHFGDGTRLSIL.